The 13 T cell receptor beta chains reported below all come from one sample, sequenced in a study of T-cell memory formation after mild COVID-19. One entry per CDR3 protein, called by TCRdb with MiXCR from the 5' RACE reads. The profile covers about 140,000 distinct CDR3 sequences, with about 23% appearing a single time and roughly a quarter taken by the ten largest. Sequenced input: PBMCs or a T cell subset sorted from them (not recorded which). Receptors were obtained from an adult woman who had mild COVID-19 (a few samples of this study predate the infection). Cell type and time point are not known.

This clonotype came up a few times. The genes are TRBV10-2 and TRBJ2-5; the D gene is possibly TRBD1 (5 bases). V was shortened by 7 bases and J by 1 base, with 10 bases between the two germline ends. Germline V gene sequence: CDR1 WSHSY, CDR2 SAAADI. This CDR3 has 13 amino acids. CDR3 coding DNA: TGCGCCAGCACCCAGGGTTTCCAAGAGACCCAGTACTTC. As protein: CASTQGFQETQYF.

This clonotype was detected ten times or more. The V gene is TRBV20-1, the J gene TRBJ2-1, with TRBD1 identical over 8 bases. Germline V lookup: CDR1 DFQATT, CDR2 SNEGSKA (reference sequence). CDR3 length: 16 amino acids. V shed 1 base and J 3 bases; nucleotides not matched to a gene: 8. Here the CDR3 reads CSARAQQGGDYNEQFF. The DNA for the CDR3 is TGCAGTGCTAGAGCCCAACAGGGGGGTGACTACAATGAGCAGTTCTTC.

The DNA of the CDR3 is TGTGCCAGCAGTCCTAGCGGTGGGAACCAAGAGACCCAGTACTTC. Its translation: CASSPSGGNQETQYF. This chain joins TRBV27 and TRBJ2-5, with 7 bases identical to TRBD2. The CDR3 runs to 15 residues. Germline values: CDR1 MNHEY, CDR2 SMNVEV (reference sequence). J was trimmed by 0 bases and V by 5 bases; bases with no gene match: 6.

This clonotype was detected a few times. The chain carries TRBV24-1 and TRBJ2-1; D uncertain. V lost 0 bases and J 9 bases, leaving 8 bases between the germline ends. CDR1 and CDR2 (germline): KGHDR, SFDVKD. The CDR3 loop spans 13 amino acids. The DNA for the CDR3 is TGTGCCACCAGTGATTTGTCCGAAGGTGAGCAGTTCTTC. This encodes CATSDLSEGEQFF.

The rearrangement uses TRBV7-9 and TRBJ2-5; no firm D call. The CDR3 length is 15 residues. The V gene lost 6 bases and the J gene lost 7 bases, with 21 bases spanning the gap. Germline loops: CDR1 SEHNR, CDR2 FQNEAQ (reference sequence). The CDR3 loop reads CASSGSGPIKGTQYF. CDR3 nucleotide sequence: TGTGCCAGCAGTGGATCCGGACCGATTAAAGGGACCCAGTACTTC.

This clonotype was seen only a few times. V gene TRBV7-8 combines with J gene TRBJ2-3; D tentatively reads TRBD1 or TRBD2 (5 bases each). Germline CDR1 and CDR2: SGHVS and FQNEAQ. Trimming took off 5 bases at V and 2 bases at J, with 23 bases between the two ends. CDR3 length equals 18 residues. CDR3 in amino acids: CASSLTRDPADSTDTQYF. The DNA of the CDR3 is TGTGCCAGCAGCCTTACCCGGGACCCAGCGGATTCCACAGATACGCAGTATTTT.

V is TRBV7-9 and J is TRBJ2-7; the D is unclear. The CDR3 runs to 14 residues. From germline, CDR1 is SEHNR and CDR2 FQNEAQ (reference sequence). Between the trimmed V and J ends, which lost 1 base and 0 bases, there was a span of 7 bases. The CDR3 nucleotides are TGTGCCAGCAGCTTAGGGCAGGCCTCCTACGAGCAGTACTTC. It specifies CASSLGQASYEQYF. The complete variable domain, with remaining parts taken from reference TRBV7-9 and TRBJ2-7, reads DTGVSQNPRHKITKRGQNVTFRCDPISEHNRLYWYRQTLGQGPEFLTYFQNEAQLEKSRLLSDRFSAERPKGSFSTLEIQRTEQGDSAMYLCASSLGQASYEQYFGPGTRLTVT.

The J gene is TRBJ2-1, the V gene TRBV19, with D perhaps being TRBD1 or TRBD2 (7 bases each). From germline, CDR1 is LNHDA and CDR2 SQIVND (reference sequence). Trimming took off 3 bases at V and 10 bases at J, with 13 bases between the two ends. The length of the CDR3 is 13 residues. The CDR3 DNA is TGTGCCAGTAGTATGGGGGAGGGGGCCGAGCAGTTCTTC. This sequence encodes CASSMGEGAEQFF.

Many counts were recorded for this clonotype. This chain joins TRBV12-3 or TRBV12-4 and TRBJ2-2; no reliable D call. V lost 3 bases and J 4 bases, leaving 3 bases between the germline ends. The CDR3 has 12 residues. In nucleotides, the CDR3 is TGTGCCAGCAGTTTCCCCACCGGGGAGCTGTTTTTT. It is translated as CASSFPTGELFF.

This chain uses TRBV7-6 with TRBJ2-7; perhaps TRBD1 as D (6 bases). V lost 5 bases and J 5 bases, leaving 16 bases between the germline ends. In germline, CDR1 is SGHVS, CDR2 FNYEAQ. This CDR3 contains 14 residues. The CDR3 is CASSANGQQDEQYF. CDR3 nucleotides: TGTGCCAGCAGCGCAAATGGACAGCAGGACGAGCAGTACTTC.

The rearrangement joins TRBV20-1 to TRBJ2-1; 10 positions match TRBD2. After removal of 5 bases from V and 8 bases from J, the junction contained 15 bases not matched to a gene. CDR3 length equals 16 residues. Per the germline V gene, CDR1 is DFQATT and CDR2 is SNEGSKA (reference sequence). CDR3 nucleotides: TGCAGTGCTCGAAGGACTAGCGGAAGTGTACCCCATGAGCAGTTCTTC. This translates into CSARRTSGSVPHEQFF.

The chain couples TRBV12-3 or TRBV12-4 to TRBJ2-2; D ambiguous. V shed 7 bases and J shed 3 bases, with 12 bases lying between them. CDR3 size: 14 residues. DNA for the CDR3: TGTGCCAGCACCTTCCGGAGAGACACCGGGGAGCTGTTTTTT. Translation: CASTFRRDTGELFF.

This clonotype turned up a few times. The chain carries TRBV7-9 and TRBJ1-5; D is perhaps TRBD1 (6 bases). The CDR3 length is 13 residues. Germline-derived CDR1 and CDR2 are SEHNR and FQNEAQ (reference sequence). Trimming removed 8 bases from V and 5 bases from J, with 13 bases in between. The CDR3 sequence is CASQGGGHQPQHF. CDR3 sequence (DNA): TGTGCCAGCCAAGGGGGGGGCCATCAGCCCCAGCATTTT.